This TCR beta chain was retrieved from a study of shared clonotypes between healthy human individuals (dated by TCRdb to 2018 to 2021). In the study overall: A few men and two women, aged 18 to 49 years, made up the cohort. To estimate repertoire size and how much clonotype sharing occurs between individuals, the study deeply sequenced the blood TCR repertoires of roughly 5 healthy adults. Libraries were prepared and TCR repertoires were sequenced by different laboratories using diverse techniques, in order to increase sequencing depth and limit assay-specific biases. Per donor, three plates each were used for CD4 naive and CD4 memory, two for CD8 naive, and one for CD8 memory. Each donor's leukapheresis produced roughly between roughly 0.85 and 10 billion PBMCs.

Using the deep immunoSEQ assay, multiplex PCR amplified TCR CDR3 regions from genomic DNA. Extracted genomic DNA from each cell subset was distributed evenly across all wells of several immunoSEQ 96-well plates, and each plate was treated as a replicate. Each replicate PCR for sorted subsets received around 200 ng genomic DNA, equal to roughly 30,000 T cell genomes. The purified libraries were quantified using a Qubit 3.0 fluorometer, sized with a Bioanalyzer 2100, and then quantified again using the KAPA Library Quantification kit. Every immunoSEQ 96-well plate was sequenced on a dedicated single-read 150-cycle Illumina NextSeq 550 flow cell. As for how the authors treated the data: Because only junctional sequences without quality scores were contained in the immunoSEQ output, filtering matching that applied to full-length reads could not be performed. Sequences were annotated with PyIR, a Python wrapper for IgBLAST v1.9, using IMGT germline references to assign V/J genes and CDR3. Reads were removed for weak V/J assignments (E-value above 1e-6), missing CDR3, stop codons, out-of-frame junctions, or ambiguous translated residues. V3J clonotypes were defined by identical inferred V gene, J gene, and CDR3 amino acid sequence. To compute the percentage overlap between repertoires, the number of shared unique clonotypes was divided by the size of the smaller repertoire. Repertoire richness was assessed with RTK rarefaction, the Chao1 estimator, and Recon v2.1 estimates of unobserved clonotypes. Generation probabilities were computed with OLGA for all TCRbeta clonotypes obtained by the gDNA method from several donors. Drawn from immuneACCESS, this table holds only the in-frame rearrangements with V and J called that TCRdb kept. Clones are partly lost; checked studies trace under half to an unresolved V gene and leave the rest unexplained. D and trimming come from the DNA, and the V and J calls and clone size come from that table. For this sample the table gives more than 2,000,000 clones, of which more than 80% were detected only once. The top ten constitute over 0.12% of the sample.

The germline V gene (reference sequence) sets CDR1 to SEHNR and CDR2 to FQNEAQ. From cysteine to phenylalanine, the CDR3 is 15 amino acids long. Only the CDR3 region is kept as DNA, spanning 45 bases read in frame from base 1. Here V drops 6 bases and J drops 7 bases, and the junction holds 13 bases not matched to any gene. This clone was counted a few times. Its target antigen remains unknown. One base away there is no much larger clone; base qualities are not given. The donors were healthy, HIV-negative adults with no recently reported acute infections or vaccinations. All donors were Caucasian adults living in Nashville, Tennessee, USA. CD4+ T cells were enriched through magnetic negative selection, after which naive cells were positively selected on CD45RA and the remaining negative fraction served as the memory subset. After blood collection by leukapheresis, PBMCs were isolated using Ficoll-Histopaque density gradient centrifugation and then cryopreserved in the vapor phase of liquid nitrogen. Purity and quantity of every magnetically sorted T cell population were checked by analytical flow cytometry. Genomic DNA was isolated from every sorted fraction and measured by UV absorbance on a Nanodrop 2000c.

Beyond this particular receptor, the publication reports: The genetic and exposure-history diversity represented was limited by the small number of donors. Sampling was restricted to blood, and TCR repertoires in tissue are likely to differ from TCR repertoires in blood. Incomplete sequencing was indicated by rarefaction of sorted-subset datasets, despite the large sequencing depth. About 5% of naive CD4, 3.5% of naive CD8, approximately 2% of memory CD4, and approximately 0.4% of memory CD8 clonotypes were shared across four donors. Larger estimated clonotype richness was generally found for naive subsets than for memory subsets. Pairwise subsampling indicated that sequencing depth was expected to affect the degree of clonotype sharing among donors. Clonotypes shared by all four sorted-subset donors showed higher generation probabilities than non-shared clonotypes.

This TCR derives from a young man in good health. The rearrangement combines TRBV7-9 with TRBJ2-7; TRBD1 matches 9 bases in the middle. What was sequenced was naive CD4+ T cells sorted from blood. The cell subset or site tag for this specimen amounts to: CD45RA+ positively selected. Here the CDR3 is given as CASSSGTGTSKEQYF. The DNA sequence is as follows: TGTGCCAGCAGTTCCGGGACAGGGACCTCTAAGGAGCAGTACTTC.